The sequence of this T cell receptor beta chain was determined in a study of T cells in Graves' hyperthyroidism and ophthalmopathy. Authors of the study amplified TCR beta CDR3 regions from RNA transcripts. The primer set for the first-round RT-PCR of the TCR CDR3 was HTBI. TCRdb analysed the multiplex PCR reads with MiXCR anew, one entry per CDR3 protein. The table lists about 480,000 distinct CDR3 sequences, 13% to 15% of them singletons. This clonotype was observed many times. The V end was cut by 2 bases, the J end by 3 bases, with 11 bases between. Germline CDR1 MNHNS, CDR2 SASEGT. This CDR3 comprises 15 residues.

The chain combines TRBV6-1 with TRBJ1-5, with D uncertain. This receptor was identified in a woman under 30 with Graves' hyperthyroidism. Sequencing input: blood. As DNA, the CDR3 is TGTGCCAGCAGTGAAAATCCTGGATTCAATCAGCCCCAGCATTTT. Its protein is CASSENPGFNQPQHF.